The 13 T cell receptor beta chains reported below all come from one sample, sequenced in a study of T cells in localized non-small cell lung cancer. Measured with immunoSEQ multiplex PCR; TCRdb has only the in-frame clones, and not every one. The table includes roughly 48,000 clones, roughly 80% detected once. This material consisted of PBMCs, taken before any cancer treatment. The receptors stem from a woman aged 40-69 years with stage II lung adenocarcinoma.

The chain carries TRBV5-6 and TRBJ2-5; 12 nucleotides align to TRBD2. This CDR3 is built from 15 residues. In germline, CDR1 is SGHDT, CDR2 YYEEEE. V dropped 2 bases and J dropped 4; count of bases not matched to a gene: 3. The CDR3 nucleotides are TGTGCCAGCAGCTTACTAGCGGGGGGAGCAGAGACCCAGTACTTC. Its protein product is CASSLLAGGAETQYF.

This chain links TRBV7-2 with TRBJ2-3; tentatively, D is TRBD1 (5 bases). V was pared by 0 bases and J by 1 base, with 8 bases between. There are 15 residues in the CDR3. CDR1 is SGHTA, CDR2 FQGNSA, per germline. This CDR3 reads CASSLAQGGTDTQYF. The DNA of the CDR3 is TGTGCCAGCAGCTTAGCGCAGGGTGGCACAGATACGCAGTATTTT.

The genes are TRBV12-5 and TRBJ2-5; no clear D. There are 13 residues in the CDR3. The V and J ends lost 6 bases and 0 bases respectively, with 8 bases between them. CDR1 and CDR2 from the germline V gene are LGHNT and FRNRAP. The CDR3 spells CASGTTDQETQYF. CDR3 DNA: TGTGCTAGTGGGACGACGGACCAAGAGACCCAGTACTTC.

This clone occurred many times. The chain carries TRBV23-1 and TRBJ2-2; a weak D match, TRBD2 (6 bases). TRBV23-1 carries the ORF label, with uncertain function. This CDR3 region has 16 residues. V was trimmed by 1 base and J by 6 bases, leaving 15 bases between them. This CDR3 is CASSQLRGNEPGELFF. The CDR3 region has the DNA TGCGCCAGCAGTCAATTACGGGGGAATGAGCCCGGGGAGCTGTTTTTT.

The chain links TRBV2 to TRBJ2-1; possible D gene TRBD2, 6 bases. The CDR3 runs to 13 residues. Germline assignment: CDR1 SNHLY and CDR2 FYNNEI. The V end was cut by 6 bases, the J end by 7 bases, with 13 bases between. The CDR3 nucleotides are TGTGCCAGCAGGGCCGCGGGGCCAAATGAGCAGTTCTTC. This gives the protein CASRAAGPNEQFF.

This clone has a single count. The chain recombines TRBV4-1 with TRBJ2-2; D possibly matches TRBD1 or TRBD2 (7 bases each). The ends were cut back, 4 bases at V and 4 bases at J, with 19 bases in the middle. The CDR3 loop spans 17 amino acids. CDR1 is MGHRA, CDR2 YSYEKL, per germline. In nucleotides, the CDR3 is TGCGCCAGCAGCCCTCCTCTCGACAGGGAGGGCACCGGGGAGCTGTTTTTT. Translated, it gives CASSPPLDREGTGELFF.

The rearrangement links TRBV6-4 to TRBJ1-5, with 7 bases fitting TRBD1. V shed 6 bases and J 0 bases; nucleotides not matched to a gene: 5. This CDR3 is 15 amino acids long. CDR1 and CDR2 from the germline V gene are MRHNA and SNTAGT. CDR3 DNA: TGTGCCAGCAGCTTTCGACAGGGTAGCAATCAGCCCCAGCATTTT. This sequence encodes CASSFRQGSNQPQHF.

This clone has only one observation. The chain uses TRBV18 and TRBJ2-7; D ambiguous. Germline CDR1 KGHSH, CDR2 LQKENI. The CDR3 extends over 16 amino acids. Trimming took 6 bases from V and 1 from J, leaving 19 bases between them. Here the CDR3 reads CASSTLPPDRSYEQYF. CDR3 DNA: TGTGCCAGCTCGACTCTACCGCCCGATAGGTCCTACGAGCAGTACTTC.

This clone showed up just a few times. The chain couples TRBV28 to TRBJ2-3; D unresolved. The CDR3 is made up of 13 amino acids. Germline V gene sequence: CDR1 MDHEN, CDR2 SYDVKM. Trimming left V 1 base short and J 5 bases short, with 7 bases between. CDR3 loop: CASSLLGRDTQYF. The CDR3 nucleotides are TGTGCCAGCAGTTTATTGGGCAGAGATACGCAGTATTTT.

V usage is TRBV7-2 and J usage is TRBJ2-6; 8 nucleotides line up with TRBD2. Germline trimming cut 5 bases from V and 17 bases from J; bases unmatched to any gene: 8. This CDR3 has 12 residues. In germline, CDR1 is SGHTA, CDR2 FQGNSA. The CDR3 coding sequence is TGTGCCAGCAGCCCCCCGGGGGGGGGAATGACTTTC. This sequence encodes CASSPPGGGMTF.

With regard to this clone: Germline and junction disagree at one end, which may indicate a read error. The chain uses TRBV7-7 and TRBJ2-3; D is perhaps TRBD2 (5 bases). Per germline, CDR1 SSHAT and CDR2 FNYEAQ (reference sequence). There are 14 residues in the CDR3. CDR3 region: CASSLSGDTDTQYF. CDR3 nucleotides: TGTGCTAGCAGCTTAAGCGGAGACACAGATACGCAGTATTTT.

This chain joins TRBV30 and TRBJ1-4; 7 bases align to TRBD1. The V and J ends lost 6 bases and 1 base, in that order; junction bases with no gene match: 14. CDR1 is GTSNPN and CDR2 is SVGIG in the germline V gene (reference sequence). The CDR3 is 17 residues long. For the CDR3, the DNA is TGTGCCTGCCAAAGACAGGGAGGGATTAAAACTAATGAAAAACTGTTTTTT. Translating it yields CACQRQGGIKTNEKLFF.

This clone was recorded only once. The rearrangement uses TRBV20-1 and TRBJ2-3; no reliable D call. Germline CDR1 DFQATT, CDR2 SNEGSKA (reference sequence). The CDR3 is 11 residues long. The V gene lost 7 bases and the J gene lost 6 bases, with 11 bases spanning the gap. Written as DNA, the CDR3 is TGCAGTGGGTTTCGGCGGGATACGCAGTATTTT. This sequence encodes CSGFRRDTQYF.